This TCR beta chain originates from a study of monozygotic twins with inflammatory bowel disease. The germline gives CDR1 LGHNA, CDR2 YSLEER. The CDR3 length is 15 residues. Overall study findings and caveats: Other individuals had fewer clonotypes in common with IBD patients than with healthy twins, especially with disease activity.

TCRdb reworked the 5' RACE reads into one entry per CDR3 protein, no DNA. This sample contains approximately 100,000 distinct CDR3 sequences. Regarding this clonotype: The antigen remains undetermined.

This sequence was found in a human donor with ulcerative colitis or Crohn's disease, or a healthy co-twin of an affected twin (not recorded which). J is TRBJ1-6 and V is TRBV4-3; TCRdb's D gene call, TRBD1, goes unchecked for lack of DNA. Input material: blood. The CDR3 region is CASSLLTGSNSPLHF.